The rows below give T cell receptor beta chains drawn from one sample of a study of blood T cell repertoires in COVID-19. Method: immunoSEQ multiplex PCR; TCRdb's copy keeps in-frame clones and lacks some. In the table there are some 670,000 clones, just under 90% of which are singletons. The specimen was peripheral blood. The source is a woman aged 18-29 years with acute or convalescent COVID-19. Each CDR3 is given with its conserved first and last residue. D genes are given only for firm matches. Size tells how often a clone was seen (once, few, many) or the class of an expanded clone, and some rows leave it out.

clone size: .; D gene: .; J gene: TRBJ1-3; V gene: TRBV5-1; CDR3 DNA: TGCGCCAGCAGCCAGCCAGGGTTCGGGGGAAACACCATATATTTT; CDR3 protein: CASSQPGFGGNTIYF
clone size: once; D gene: TRBD2; J gene: TRBJ2-3; V gene: TRBV3-1/TRBV3-2; CDR3 DNA: TGTGCCAGCAGCCTACGAATATTAGCGGGGCCAACCACAGATACGCAGTATTTT; CDR3 protein: CASSLRILAGPTTDTQYF
clone size: .; D gene: .; J gene: TRBJ2-7; V gene: TRBV6-5; CDR3 DNA: TGTGCCAGCAGCAGGGTAAGGGACGAGCAGTACTTC; CDR3 protein: CASSRVRDEQYF
clone size: few; D gene: TRBD2; J gene: TRBJ2-5; V gene: TRBV12-3/TRBV12-4; CDR3 DNA: TGTGCCAGCAGTTTATCGGGGGGGGAGACCCAGTACTTC; CDR3 protein: CASSLSGGETQYF
clone size: .; D gene: TRBD1; J gene: TRBJ2-7; V gene: TRBV5-1; CDR3 DNA: TGCGCCAGCAGCTTGGGGTCGGACAGGTCCTACGAGCAGTACTTC; CDR3 protein: CASSLGSDRSYEQYF
clone size: .; D gene: TRBD1; J gene: TRBJ1-2; V gene: TRBV6-1; CDR3 DNA: TGTGCCAGCAGTGAGCAGGGGGCAAGGGGCTACACCTTC; CDR3 protein: CASSEQGARGYTF
clone size: .; D gene: .; J gene: TRBJ2-3; V gene: TRBV3-1/TRBV3-2; CDR3 DNA: TGTGCCAGCAGCCATCCGCGGGGGCGAGATACGCAGTATTTT; CDR3 protein: CASSHPRGRDTQYF
clone size: .; D gene: .; J gene: TRBJ1-1; V gene: TRBV28; CDR3 DNA: TGTGCCAGCATCCAAAGGAAGGGGAGGTCCACGGTAGCTTTCTTT; CDR3 protein: CASIQRKGRSTVAFF
clone size: once; D gene: .; J gene: TRBJ1-3; V gene: TRBV7-9; CDR3 DNA: TGTGCCAGCAGCAGGAGGGAGAACTCGAACACCATATATTTT; CDR3 protein: CASSRRENSNTIYF
clone size: .; D gene: .; J gene: TRBJ1-2; V gene: TRBV4-3; CDR3 DNA: TGCGCCAGCAGCCAAAATGCAGGGCCCTATGGCTACACCTTC; CDR3 protein: CASSQNAGPYGYTF
clone size: .; D gene: .; J gene: TRBJ1-1; V gene: TRBV27; CDR3 DNA: TGTGCCAGCAGAAGGGGAAATACTGAAGCTTTCTTT; CDR3 protein: CASRRGNTEAFF
clone size: .; D gene: .; J gene: TRBJ2-7; V gene: TRBV20-1; CDR3 DNA: TGCAGTGCTAGTGGTGAGTTGGGGAGGAGCTCCTACGAGCAGTACTTC; CDR3 protein: CSASGELGRSSYEQYF
clone size: .; D gene: .; J gene: TRBJ1-5; V gene: TRBV28; CDR3 DNA: TGTGCCAGCAGTTTAGTGAGGGATCAGCCCCAGCATTTT; CDR3 protein: CASSLVRDQPQHF
clone size: once; D gene: .; J gene: TRBJ1-1; V gene: TRBV7-3; CDR3 DNA: TGTGCCAGCAGCTCCTTTACAGGATCTGAAGCTTTCTTT; CDR3 protein: CASSSFTGSEAFF
clone size: .; D gene: .; J gene: TRBJ2-3; V gene: TRBV19; CDR3 DNA: TGTGCCAGTAGTATTTCGGCGGCCGTACTCACAGATACGCAGTATTTT; CDR3 protein: CASSISAAVLTDTQYF
clone size: .; D gene: .; J gene: TRBJ2-3; V gene: TRBV3-1/TRBV3-2; CDR3 DNA: TGTGCCAGCAGCCAAGGTCTTTGGGCGGGGGCTAGCACAGATACGCAGTATTTT; CDR3 protein: CASSQGLWAGASTDTQYF
clone size: .; D gene: TRBD2; J gene: TRBJ2-5; V gene: TRBV3-1/TRBV3-2; CDR3 DNA: TGTGCCAGCAGCCTACTAGCGGGAGAGACCCAGTACTTC; CDR3 protein: CASSLLAGETQYF
clone size: .; D gene: TRBD2; J gene: TRBJ2-1; V gene: TRBV7-3; CDR3 DNA: TGTGCCAGCAGCTTTACCGGGACTAGCTACAATGAGCAGTTCTTC; CDR3 protein: CASSFTGTSYNEQFF